This T cell receptor (beta chain) originates from a study of blood T cell repertoires in COVID-19. Background on the study: PBMCs, B-cell-depleted T cells, or T cells were the source of the cDNA or gDNA that made up the material.

Original analysis: Amplification with reference gene primers provided the estimates of nucleated cell counts. Here immunoSEQ multiplex PCR was the method, and the copy in TCRdb shows in-frame clones only, minus some. Clonal size and the V and J genes are those of that table, whereas D and trimming came from the DNA. Of 180,000 or so clones in the sample, roughly three quarters are singletons; the top ten hold about an eighth. Participant age was roughly 18 to 100 years, and participants resided in roughly 25 US areas. The material sequenced was PBMCs or T cells enriched from blood (not recorded which). The TCR comes from a man in his sixties who had been exposed to COVID-19.

The CDR3, as DNA: TGTGCCAGCAGCCCTAAGATTAGCGGGAGTGTTAAAGAGACCCAGTACTTC. It codes for CASSPKISGSVKETQYF. The rearrangement links TRBV9 to TRBJ2-5, with 9 bases lining up with TRBD2. The CDR3 runs 17 residues. J was trimmed by 3 bases and V by 4 bases; bases with no gene match: 13. CDR1 is SGDLS and CDR2 is YYNGEE in the germline V gene.